The 29 T cell receptor beta chains below were found in one sample sequenced in a study of a mutant IDH1 vaccine in newly diagnosed glioma. The time point denotes: week 35, safety follow-up. Every vaccine dose comprised 300 ug of mutant IDH1 20-mer peptide plus topical imiquimod. These receptors have no identified antigens. Measured with immunoSEQ multiplex PCR; TCRdb has only the in-frame clones, and not every one. The table has about 54,000 clones, around four fifths seen once; the top ten hold around 4.1%. This specimen was PBMCs, taken from a glioma patient whose treatment included an IDH1 peptide vaccine. These receptors came from a woman between 18 and 29 years old with glioma.

V and J are TRBV7-9 and TRBJ2-2; 9 nucleotides align to TRBD2. Germline values: CDR1 SEHNR, CDR2 FQNEAQ (reference sequence). V shed 5 bases and J 5 bases; nucleotides not matched to a gene: 6. The CDR3 has 15 residues. CDR3 coding DNA: TGTGCCAGCAGCGTCGCGGGAGGGGGGACCGGGGAGCTGTTTTTT. It encodes CASSVAGGGTGELFF.

This chain links TRBV5-8 with TRBJ2-5; a weak D match, TRBD1 (5 bases). Germline V gene sequence: CDR1 SGHTS, CDR2 YDEGEE. V was shortened by 0 bases and J by 5 bases, with 17 bases between the two germline ends. This CDR3 region has 16 residues. The CDR3 region is CASSLVPAKGPETQYF. For the CDR3, the DNA is TGTGCCAGCAGCTTGGTCCCGGCCAAGGGGCCCGAGACCCAGTACTTC.

The DNA for the CDR3 is TGTGCCAGCAGCCAACACCTCACAGGGGGCGTAGACACCGGGGAGCTGTTTTTT. This gives the protein CASSQHLTGGVDTGELFF. The V gene is TRBV14, the J gene TRBJ2-2; TRBD1 matches at 9 bases. The CDR3 has 18 residues. Germline lookup yields CDR1 SGHDN and CDR2 FVKESK. The ends lost 2 bases at V and 3 bases at J; junction bases unmatched: 10.

This chain uses TRBV9 with TRBJ2-7; TRBD2 aligns across 8 bases. The V segment lost 4 bases and the J segment 2 bases; nucleotides outside the gene matches: 8. This CDR3 is built from 15 residues. CDR1 and CDR2 from the germline V gene are SGDLS and YYNGEE. Written as DNA, the CDR3 is TGTGCCAGCAGCCCCACGGGGGGGGGCACCTACGAGCAGTACTTC. Translated, it gives CASSPTGGGTYEQYF.

V is TRBV5-1 and J is TRBJ2-1, with D unresolved. Germline CDR1 reads SGHRS; CDR2 reads YFSETQ. The CDR3 runs 17 residues. Trimming took 0 bases from V and 5 from J, leaving 18 bases between them. The CDR3 here is CASSLDMMDVRNNEQFF. CDR3 DNA: TGCGCCAGCAGCTTGGATATGATGGACGTAAGGAACAATGAGCAGTTCTTC.

This clone has only one observation. The V gene is TRBV6-1, the J gene TRBJ1-1; D not resolved. CDR1 and CDR2 from the germline V gene are MNHNS and SASEGT. The CDR3 consists of 11 residues. Deletions cut 9 bases from V and 1 base from J, with 6 bases between. The CDR3 DNA reads TGTGCCAGTCCGAGGAACACTGAAGCTTTCTTT. It specifies CASPRNTEAFF.

The V gene is TRBV27, the J gene TRBJ1-2; TRBD1 agrees at 11 bases. CDR1 and CDR2 from the germline V gene are MNHEY and SMNVEV (reference sequence). V lost 4 bases to trimming and J lost 4 bases; unmatched junction nucleotides: 2. The CDR3 is made up of 14 amino acids. The CDR3 DNA sequence: TGTGCCAGCAGTTCCGGGACAGGGGGCTATGGCTACACCTTC. Amino acids: CASSSGTGGYGYTF.

This sequence joins TRBV6-6 and TRBJ2-7, with 7 positions matching TRBD1. The junction had 12 bases not matched to a gene; V was cut back by 4 bases and J by 6 bases. The CDR3 totals 15 residues. The germline gives CDR1 MNHNY, CDR2 SVGAGI (reference sequence). In DNA, the CDR3 is TGTGCCAGCAGTTCAGCTAGACAGGGCGCCGGCGAGCAGTACTTC. Amino acids: CASSSARQGAGEQYF.

This clone was detected only a few times. The chain recombines TRBV4-3 with TRBJ2-2; D remains ambiguous. Germline CDR1 LGHNA, CDR2 YSLEER. V dropped 1 base and J dropped 6 bases, with 6 bases sitting between them. CDR3 length equals 13 residues. The CDR3: CASSQGYSGELFF. CDR3 in DNA: TGCGCCAGCAGCCAAGGTTATTCCGGGGAGCTGTTTTTT.

The V gene is TRBV10-3, the J gene TRBJ2-2; no clear D gene. V was clipped by 10 bases and J by 0 bases, with 9 bases between them. This CDR3 is 13 amino acids long. In germline, CDR1 is ENHRY, CDR2 SYGVKD. The CDR3 DNA follows: TGTGCCACCGGTGGCGCGAACACCGGGGAGCTGTTTTTT. This codes for CATGGANTGELFF.

The chain uses TRBV6-4 and TRBJ1-2; D uncertain. The CDR3 covers 14 residues. V lost 0 bases and J lost 4, with 9 bases in between. Germline V gene sequence: CDR1 MRHNA, CDR2 SNTAGT. The CDR3 sequence is CASSDSYGFYGYTF. CDR3 DNA sequence: TGTGCCAGCAGTGACTCCTACGGATTCTATGGCTACACCTTC.

This clone appeared a few times. This chain connects TRBV11-2 to TRBJ2-7, with D uncertain. Germline V gene lookup returns CDR1 SGHAT and CDR2 FQNNGV. The CDR3 covers 11 residues. Trimming removed 4 bases from V and 3 bases from J, with 4 bases in between. The CDR3: CASSSIYEQYF. CDR3 nucleotide sequence: TGTGCCAGCAGCTCCATCTACGAGCAGTACTTC.

This chain uses TRBV7-2 with TRBJ2-6; D might be TRBD2 (6 bases). Between the trimmed V and J ends, which lost 5 bases and 4 bases, there was a span of 15 bases. Germline V gene data show CDR1 as SGHTA and CDR2 as FQGNSA. The CDR3 spans 16 residues. CDR3 nucleotide sequence: TGTGCCAGCAGCCTCCGGAGGGCGACGGGGGCCAACGTCCTGACTTTC. It yields the protein CASSLRRATGANVLTF. Drawing the rest from reference TRBV7-2 and TRBJ2-6, the complete variable domain is GAGVSQSPSNKVTEKGKDVELRCDPISGHTALYWYRQSLGQGLEFLIYFQGNSAPDKSGLPSDRFSAERTGGSVSTLTIQRTQQEDSAVYLCASSLRRATGANVLTFGAGSRLTVL.

The chain couples TRBV7-6 to TRBJ2-2, with D hard to call. Germline loops: CDR1 SGHVS, CDR2 FNYEAQ. The CDR3 is made up of 14 amino acids. Trimming removed 2 bases from V and 3 bases from J, with 7 bases in between. In DNA, the CDR3 is TGTGCCAGCAGCTTAATCAGAGACACCGGGGAGCTGTTTTTT. This translates into CASSLIRDTGELFF.

The chain links TRBV5-1 to TRBJ2-4, with a possible D match to TRBD2 (6 bases). The CDR3 contains 16 residues. V was clipped by 0 bases and J by 0 bases, with 10 bases between them. The germline V gene encodes CDR1 SGHRS and CDR2 YFSETQ. The chain's CDR3 is CASSLGGLLAKNIQYF. Written as DNA, the CDR3 is TGCGCCAGCAGCTTGGGGGGACTCCTAGCCAAAAACATTCAGTACTTC.

The V and J genes are TRBV11-2 and TRBJ2-3; tentatively, D is TRBD1 or TRBD2 (7 bases each). V was pared by 7 bases and J by 3 bases, with 14 bases between. CDR1 SGHAT and CDR2 FQNNGV come from the germline V gene. This CDR3 spans 14 amino acids. CDR3 residues: CASTRGGGTDTQYF. The CDR3 DNA reads TGTGCCAGCACCAGGGGGGGAGGGACAGATACGCAGTATTTT.

This clone showed up just once. V usage is TRBV19 and J usage is TRBJ2-2; D is undetermined. V lost 3 bases and J 5 bases, leaving 7 bases between the germline ends. Looked up from germline, CDR1 is LNHDA and CDR2 is SQIVND (reference sequence). The CDR3 runs to 13 residues. CDR3 protein: CASSISGTGELFF. CDR3 DNA sequence: TGTGCCAGTAGTATCTCCGGAACCGGGGAGCTGTTTTTT.

This clone was found once. The V gene is TRBV27, the J gene TRBJ2-5, with 11 bases that match TRBD2. Germline loops: CDR1 MNHEY, CDR2 SMNVEV (reference sequence). The CDR3 consists of 18 residues. The trim removed 3 bases at V and 7 bases at J, leaving 16 bases unmatched. CDR3 nucleotides: TGTGCCAGCAGTTTCCGAAAAGTGCCCGGGACTAGCGGAGGGACCCAGTACTTC. Translated: CASSFRKVPGTSGGTQYF.

In its sample, this clone was seen once. V usage is TRBV25-1 and J usage is TRBJ2-5; D perhaps matches TRBD1 (6 bases). Germline V gives CDR1 MGHDK, CDR2 SYGVNS. The CDR3 extends over 16 amino acids. V dropped 5 bases and J dropped 5 bases, with 21 bases sitting between them. CDR3 sequence (DNA): TGTGCCAGCAGTTGGGGAATCGGGACACCGGGGGAGACCCAGTACTTC. It is translated as CASSWGIGTPGETQYF.

The genes are TRBV9 and TRBJ1-6, with 7 bases aligning to TRBD1. There are 15 residues in the CDR3. J gave up 5 bases and V 4 bases, and 6 bases lay outside the gene matches. Germline CDR1 SGDLS, CDR2 YYNGEE. The CDR3 sequence is CASSHPQGNNSPLHF. The CDR3 coding sequence is TGTGCCAGCAGCCACCCACAGGGGAATAATTCACCCCTCCACTTT.

CDR3 nucleotides: TGTGCCAGTAGTATCGACCCGTATGCCGCCGGCTACACCTTC. Translation gives CASSIDPYAAGYTF. The rearrangement joins TRBV19 to TRBJ1-2; D is ambiguous. Trimming took off 3 bases at V and 8 bases at J, with 16 bases between the two ends. Germline loops: CDR1 LNHDA, CDR2 SQIVND (reference sequence). The CDR3 extends over 14 amino acids. Together with reference TRBV19 and TRBJ1-2, the CDR3 gives the full variable domain: DGGITQSPKYLFRKEGQNVTLSCEQNLNHDAMYWYRQDPGQGLRLIYYSQIVNDFQKGDIAEGYSVSREKKESFPLTVTSAQKNPTAFYLCASSIDPYAAGYTFGSGTRLTVV.

The chain is built from TRBV10-3 and TRBJ1-2; D is possibly TRBD1 (5 bases). Germline CDR1 and CDR2: ENHRY and SYGVKD. This CDR3 region has 16 residues. Between the trimmed V and J ends, which lost 0 bases and 0 bases, there was a span of 11 bases. In DNA, the CDR3 is TGTGCCATCAGTGAGTCCGGAGGGGCTCCTAACTATGGCTACACCTTC. Translation gives CAISESGGAPNYGYTF.

This chain connects TRBV6-1 to TRBJ1-5, with a weak D call TRBD1 (5 bases). The CDR3 runs 16 residues. Germline CDR1 is MNHNS and CDR2 is SASEGT. Trimming took off 2 bases at V and 3 bases at J, with 14 bases between the two ends. The CDR3 reads CASSEFQQVPNQPQHF. The CDR3 nucleotides read TGTGCCAGCAGTGAATTTCAACAGGTGCCCAATCAGCCCCAGCATTTT.

The chain carries TRBV6-1 and TRBJ1-1, with a possible D match to TRBD1 (5 bases). V shed 4 bases and J shed 4 bases, with 13 bases lying between them. The length of the CDR3 is 14 residues. Germline V gives CDR1 MNHNS, CDR2 SASEGT. The CDR3 loop reads CASSVRDPSTEAFF. The CDR3, as DNA: TGTGCCAGCAGTGTTCGGGACCCGAGCACTGAAGCTTTCTTT.

The rearrangement uses TRBV29-1 and TRBJ2-7; a weak D match, TRBD1 (6 bases). This CDR3 is built from 12 residues. Germline CDR1 SQVTM, CDR2 ANQGSEA. Trimming took off 6 bases at V and 2 bases at J, with 11 bases between the two ends. CDR3: CSVLTGPYEQYF. The CDR3 DNA reads as TGCAGCGTCTTGACAGGTCCCTACGAGCAGTACTTC.

This clone was counted a few times. V is TRBV4-3 and J is TRBJ1-1, with a weak D call TRBD1 (6 bases). The CDR3 spans 17 residues. V lost 0 bases, J lost 1 base, and 15 bases lay in between. Germline V gives CDR1 LGHNA, CDR2 YSLEER. This CDR3 reads CASSQDHGGPRNTEAFF. The CDR3 nucleotides are TGCGCCAGCAGCCAAGATCACGGGGGGCCTAGGAACACTGAAGCTTTCTTT.

The chain is built from TRBV7-2 and TRBJ2-2; no reliable D call. The V gene's germline CDR1 is SGHTA and CDR2 FQGNSA. V was trimmed by 1 base and J by 6 bases, leaving 12 bases between them. The CDR3 sequence is 15 residues long. The CDR3 DNA reads TGTGCCAGCAGCTTAGTGTCAAACAGTCCCGGGGAGCTGTTTTTT. It specifies CASSLVSNSPGELFF.

The rearrangement links TRBV19 to TRBJ2-7; D call uncertain. The CDR3 consists of 16 residues. Germline assignment: CDR1 LNHDA and CDR2 SQIVND (reference sequence). V was cut by 5 bases and J by 0 bases, with 17 bases left in between. The CDR3 nucleotides are TGTGCCAGTAGTTCACTATCAAGGTCCGCCTCCTACGAGCAGTACTTC. As protein: CASSSLSRSASYEQYF.

This CDR3 is CASRRGTSGRHEQFF. CDR3 in DNA: TGTGCCAGTAGAAGGGGGACTAGCGGGAGACATGAGCAGTTCTTC. This rearrangement joins TRBV19 to TRBJ2-1; 14 nucleotides align to TRBD2. Germline lookup yields CDR1 LNHDA and CDR2 SQIVND (reference sequence). The CDR3 is 15 amino acids. V lost 6 bases and J lost 8; bases outside the gene matches: 6.